These 3 T cell receptor beta chains came from one sample sequenced in a study of T cell clusters in autoimmune cytopenias. TRB amplification used around 260 ng of peripheral blood genomic DNA. Multiplex touch-down PCR amplified TRB using TRB-A and TRB-B pools in one tube. No DNA is given; TCRdb re-called the multiplex PCR reads and lists each CDR3 protein once. This sample contains approximately 11,000 distinct CDR3 sequences. A further study also used this sample, focusing on T cell repertoires in aging, cancer and after chemotherapy.

The specimen sequenced was peripheral blood. The source of these receptors is a human donor in good health.

The chain couples TRBV12-3 or TRBV12-4 to TRBJ1-4; TCRdb gives TRBD1 as the D gene, but with no DNA this cannot be confirmed. The CDR3 extends over 15 amino acids. CDR3 sequence reads: CASSPTGGGFEKLFF.

The V call is TRBV11-2, the J call TRBJ2-3; TCRdb's D gene call, TRBD2, goes unchecked for lack of DNA. Germline lookup yields CDR1 SGHAT and CDR2 FQNNGV. The length of the CDR3 is 15 residues. CDR3 sequence: CASSLDQGRVDTQYF.

The chain links TRBV6-2 or TRBV6-3 to TRBJ2-3; the TRBD1 assignment by TCRdb is unverifiable without DNA. This CDR3 has 13 amino acids. From germline, CDR1 is MNHEY and CDR2 SVGEGT. CDR3 in amino acids: CASAGTGPDTQYF.